This T cell receptor (beta chain) was documented in a study of control samples from healthy donors and cancer patients. The assay was immunoSEQ multiplex PCR, and TCRdb's table has in-frame clones only and misses some. Seen here are approximately 69,000 clones, roughly nine tenths observed once, and the top ten hold roughly 6%. There are 14 residues in the CDR3. Germline V gene sequence: CDR1 LNHDA, CDR2 SQIVND (reference sequence). Trimming left V 9 bases short and J 0 bases short, with 14 bases between. The sample consisted of PBMCs. The clonotype comes from a man in his 60s with colorectal cancer. The chain carries TRBV19 and TRBJ1-2; D uncertain. The chain's CDR3 is CASADGSSNYGYTF. The CDR3 region has the DNA TGTGCCAGCGCGGACGGATCCTCTAACTATGGCTACACCTTC. The full variable domain, with the rest looked up from reference TRBV19 and TRBJ1-2, is DGGITQSPKYLFRKEGQNVTLSCEQNLNHDAMYWYRQDPGQGLRLIYYSQIVNDFQKGDIAEGYSVSREKKESFPLTVTSAQKNPTAFYLCASADGSSNYGYTFGSGTRLTVV.